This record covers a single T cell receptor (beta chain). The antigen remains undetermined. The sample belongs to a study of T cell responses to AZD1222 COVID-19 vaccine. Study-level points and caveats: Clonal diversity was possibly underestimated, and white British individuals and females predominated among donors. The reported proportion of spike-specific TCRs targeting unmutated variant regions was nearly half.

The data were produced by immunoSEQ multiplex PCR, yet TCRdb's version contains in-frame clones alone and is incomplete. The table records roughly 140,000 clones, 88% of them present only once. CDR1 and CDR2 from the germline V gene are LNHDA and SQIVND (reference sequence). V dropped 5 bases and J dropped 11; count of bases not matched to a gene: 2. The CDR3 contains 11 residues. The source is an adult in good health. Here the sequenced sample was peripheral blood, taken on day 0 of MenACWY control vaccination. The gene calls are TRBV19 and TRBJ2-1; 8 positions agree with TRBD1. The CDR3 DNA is TGTGCCAGTAGTTGGACAGGGAAGCAGTTCTTC. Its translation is CASSWTGKQFF.